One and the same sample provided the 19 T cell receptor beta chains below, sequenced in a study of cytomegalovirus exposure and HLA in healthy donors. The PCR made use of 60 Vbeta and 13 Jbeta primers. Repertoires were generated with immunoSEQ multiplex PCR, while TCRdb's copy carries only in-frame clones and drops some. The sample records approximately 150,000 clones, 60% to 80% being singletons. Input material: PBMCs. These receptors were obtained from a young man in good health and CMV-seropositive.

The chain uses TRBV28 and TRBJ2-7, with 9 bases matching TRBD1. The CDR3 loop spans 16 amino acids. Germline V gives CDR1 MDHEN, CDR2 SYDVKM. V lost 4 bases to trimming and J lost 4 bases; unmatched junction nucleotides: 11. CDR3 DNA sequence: TGTGCCAGCAGTTACATCCCGGGACAGGGTGGGTACGAGCAGTACTTC. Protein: CASSYIPGQGGYEQYF.

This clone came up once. The CDR3 reads CASRGGMYGYTF. The CDR3 DNA reads as TGTGCCAGCAGGGGAGGGATGTATGGCTACACCTTC. This chain connects TRBV27 to TRBJ1-2; D unresolved. V was trimmed by 6 bases and J by 5 bases, leaving 10 bases between them. The CDR3 has 12 residues. CDR1 MNHEY and CDR2 SMNVEV come from the germline V gene (reference sequence).

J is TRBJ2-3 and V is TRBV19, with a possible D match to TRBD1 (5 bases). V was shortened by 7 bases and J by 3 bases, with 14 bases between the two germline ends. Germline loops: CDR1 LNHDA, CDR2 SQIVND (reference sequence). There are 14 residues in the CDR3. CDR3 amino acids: CASNQGEATDTQYF. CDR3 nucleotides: TGTGCCAGTAATCAAGGGGAAGCGACAGATACGCAGTATTTT.

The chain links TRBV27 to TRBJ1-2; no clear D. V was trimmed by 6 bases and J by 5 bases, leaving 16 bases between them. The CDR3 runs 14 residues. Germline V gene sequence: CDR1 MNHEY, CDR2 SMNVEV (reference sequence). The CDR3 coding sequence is TGTGCCAGCAGAGGAGGAACGTTTGGGTATGGCTACACCTTC. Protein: CASRGGTFGYGYTF.

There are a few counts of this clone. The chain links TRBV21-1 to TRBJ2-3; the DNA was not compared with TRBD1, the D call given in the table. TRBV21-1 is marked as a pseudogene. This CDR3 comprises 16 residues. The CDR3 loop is CASSKDLWTGTDTQYF. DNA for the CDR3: TGTGCCAGCAGCAAAGACCTATGGACAGGCACAGATACGCAGTATTTT.

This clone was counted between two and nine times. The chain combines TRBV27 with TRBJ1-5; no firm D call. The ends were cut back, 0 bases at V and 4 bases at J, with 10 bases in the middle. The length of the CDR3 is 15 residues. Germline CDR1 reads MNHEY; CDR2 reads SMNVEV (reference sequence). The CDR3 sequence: CASSLSREANQPQHF. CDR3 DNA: TGTGCCAGCAGTTTATCGAGGGAGGCGAATCAGCCCCAGCATTTT.

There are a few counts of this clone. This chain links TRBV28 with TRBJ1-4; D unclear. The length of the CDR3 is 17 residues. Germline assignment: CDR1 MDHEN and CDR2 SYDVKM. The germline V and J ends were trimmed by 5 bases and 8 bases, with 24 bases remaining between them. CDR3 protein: CASSPGGPGPVWEKLFF. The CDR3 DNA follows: TGTGCCAGCAGTCCAGGAGGTCCGGGTCCTGTCTGGGAAAAACTGTTTTTT.

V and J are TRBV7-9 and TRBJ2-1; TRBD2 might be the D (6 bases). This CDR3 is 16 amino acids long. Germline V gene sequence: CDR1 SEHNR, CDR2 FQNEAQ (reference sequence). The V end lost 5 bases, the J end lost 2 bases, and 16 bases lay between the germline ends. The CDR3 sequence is CASSAKPAGTYNEQFF. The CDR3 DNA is TGTGCCAGCAGCGCAAAGCCGGCGGGGACCTACAATGAGCAGTTCTTC.

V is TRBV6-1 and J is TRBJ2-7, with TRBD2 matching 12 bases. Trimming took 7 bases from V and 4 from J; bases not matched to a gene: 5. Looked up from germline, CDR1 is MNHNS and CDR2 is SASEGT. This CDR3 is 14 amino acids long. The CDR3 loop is CASIKTSGRYEQYF. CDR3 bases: TGTGCCAGCATCAAAACTAGCGGGAGGTACGAGCAGTACTTC.

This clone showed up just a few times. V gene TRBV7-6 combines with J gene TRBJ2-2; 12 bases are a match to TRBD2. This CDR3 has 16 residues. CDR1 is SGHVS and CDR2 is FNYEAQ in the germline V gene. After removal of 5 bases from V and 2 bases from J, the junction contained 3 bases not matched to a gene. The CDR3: CASSVTSGSNTGELFF. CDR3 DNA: TGTGCCAGCAGCGTGACTAGCGGGAGTAACACCGGGGAGCTGTTTTTT.

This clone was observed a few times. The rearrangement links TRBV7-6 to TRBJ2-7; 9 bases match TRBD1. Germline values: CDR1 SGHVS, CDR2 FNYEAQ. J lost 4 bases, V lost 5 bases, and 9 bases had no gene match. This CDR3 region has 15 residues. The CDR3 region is CASSPNPGTGYEQYF. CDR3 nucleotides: TGTGCCAGCAGCCCAAATCCCGGGACAGGGTACGAGCAGTACTTC. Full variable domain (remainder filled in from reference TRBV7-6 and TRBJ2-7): GAGVSQSPRYKVTKRGQDVALRCDPISGHVSLYWYRQALGQGPEFLTYFNYEAQQDKSGLPNDRFSAERPEGSISTLTIQRTEQRDSAMYRCASSPNPGTGYEQYFGPGTRLTVT.

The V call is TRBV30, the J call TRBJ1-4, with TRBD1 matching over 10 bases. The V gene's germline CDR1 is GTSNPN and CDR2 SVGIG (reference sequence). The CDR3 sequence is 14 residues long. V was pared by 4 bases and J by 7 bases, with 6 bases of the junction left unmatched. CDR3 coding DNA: TGTGCCTGGACCCCGGGACAGGGGCGTGAAAAACTGTTTTTT. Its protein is CAWTPGQGREKLFF.

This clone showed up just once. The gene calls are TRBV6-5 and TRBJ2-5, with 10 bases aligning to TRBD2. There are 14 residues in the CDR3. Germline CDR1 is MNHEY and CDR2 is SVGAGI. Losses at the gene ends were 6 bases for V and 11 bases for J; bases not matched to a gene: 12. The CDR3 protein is CASRWALAGSEQYF. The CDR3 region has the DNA TGTGCCAGCAGGTGGGCACTAGCGGGGAGTGAGCAGTACTTC.

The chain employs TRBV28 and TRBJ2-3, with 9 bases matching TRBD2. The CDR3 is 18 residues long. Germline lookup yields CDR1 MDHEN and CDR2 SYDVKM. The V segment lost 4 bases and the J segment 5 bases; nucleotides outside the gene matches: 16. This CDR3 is CASSWPLLGGRVIDTQYF. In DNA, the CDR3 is TGTGCCAGCAGTTGGCCCCTCTTGGGCGGGAGGGTGATAGATACGCAGTATTTT.

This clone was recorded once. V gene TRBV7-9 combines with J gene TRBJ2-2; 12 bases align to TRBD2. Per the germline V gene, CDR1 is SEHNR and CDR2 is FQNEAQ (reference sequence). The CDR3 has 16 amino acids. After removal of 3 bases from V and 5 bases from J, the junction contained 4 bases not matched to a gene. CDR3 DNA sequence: TGTGCCAGCAGCTTCCTAGCGGGAGGGGGAACCGGGGAGCTGTTTTTT. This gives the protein CASSFLAGGGTGELFF.

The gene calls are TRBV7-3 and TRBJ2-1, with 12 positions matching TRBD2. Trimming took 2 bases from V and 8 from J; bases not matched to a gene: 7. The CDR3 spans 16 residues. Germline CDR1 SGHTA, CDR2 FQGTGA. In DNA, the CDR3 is TGTGCCAGCAGCTTATGGCCTAGCGGGAGGGCCCATGAGCAGTTCTTC. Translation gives CASSLWPSGRAHEQFF.

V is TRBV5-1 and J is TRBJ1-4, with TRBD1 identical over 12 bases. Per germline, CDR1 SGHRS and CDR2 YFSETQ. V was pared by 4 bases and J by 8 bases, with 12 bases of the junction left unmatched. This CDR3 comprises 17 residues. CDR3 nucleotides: TGCGCCAGCAGCAACCGGGACAGGGGGCGTCTGCACGAAAAACTGTTTTTT. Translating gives CASSNRDRGRLHEKLFF.

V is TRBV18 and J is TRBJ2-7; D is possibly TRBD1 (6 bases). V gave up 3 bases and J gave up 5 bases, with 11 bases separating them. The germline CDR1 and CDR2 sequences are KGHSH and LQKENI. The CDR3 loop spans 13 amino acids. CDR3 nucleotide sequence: TGTGCCAGCTCACCTGCACAGGGTGACGAGCAGTACTTC. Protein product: CASSPAQGDEQYF. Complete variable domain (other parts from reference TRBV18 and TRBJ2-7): NAGVMQNPRHLVRRRGQEARLRCSPMKGHSHVYWYRQLPEEGLKFMVYLQKENIIDESGMPKERFSAEFPKEGPSILRIQQVVRGDSAAYFCASSPAQGDEQYFGPGTRLTVT.

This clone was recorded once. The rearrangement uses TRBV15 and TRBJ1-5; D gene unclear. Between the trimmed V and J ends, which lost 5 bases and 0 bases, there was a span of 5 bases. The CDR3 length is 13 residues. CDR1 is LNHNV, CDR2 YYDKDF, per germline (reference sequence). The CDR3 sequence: CATSRGSNQPQHF. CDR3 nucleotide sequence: TGTGCCACCAGCCGGGGTAGCAATCAGCCCCAGCATTTT.